These 8 T cell receptor beta chains came from one sample sequenced in a study of Graves' ophthalmopathy and Graves' hyperthyroidism. The authors amplified TCR beta CDR3 regions from RNA transcripts. The library came from an HTBI-primed first-round RT-PCR and a second-round multiplex PCR. TCRdb itself ran the multiplex PCR reads through MiXCR, one entry per CDR3 protein. Altogether about 1.2 million distinct CDR3 sequences are present, 35% to 40% being singletons, with the ten largest covering around 10%. Sequencing input: peripheral blood or thyroid tissue (not recorded which). The origin of the receptors is an adult man with Graves' hyperthyroidism.

The chain is built from TRBV7-9 and TRBJ2-5; no clear D gene. The better agreement between TRBJ2-1 and the DNA end casts doubt on the J call. The CDR3 contains 15 residues. Germline V CDR1 and CDR2: SEHNR, FQNEAQ (reference sequence). CDR3 DNA sequence: TGTGCCAGCAGCAAAGGAGCTAGTTCGGAGAATGAGCAGTTCTTC. It codes for CASSKGASSENEQFF.

This clonotype was counted at least ten times. The chain combines TRBV29-1 with TRBJ2-2, with a tentative D call TRBD2 (6 bases). Germline CDR1 reads SQVTM; CDR2 reads ANQGSEA. The CDR3 totals 13 residues. V lost 4 bases to trimming and J lost 7 bases, with 13 bases between them. The CDR3 is CSVGQSGSGELFF. CDR3 nucleotides: TGCAGCGTTGGACAGTCCGGGAGCGGGGAGCTGTTTTTT.

A few counts support this clonotype. V gene TRBV9 combines with J gene TRBJ2-5, with 8 positions matching TRBD2. CDR1 SGDLS and CDR2 YYNGEE come from the germline V gene. CDR3 length: 16 residues. Germline trimming cut 0 bases from V and 2 bases from J; bases unmatched to any gene: 6. The CDR3 sequence: CASSVGVSGVQETQYF. CDR3 in DNA: TGTGCCAGCAGCGTAGGGGTTAGCGGGGTTCAAGAGACCCAGTACTTC.

The chain is built from TRBV20-1 and TRBJ1-6; 11 bases are shared with TRBD1. The V gene end was trimmed by 5 bases and the J gene end by 13 bases; junction bases not matched to a gene: 10. CDR3 size: 14 residues. Germline-derived CDR1 and CDR2 are DFQATT and SNEGSKA (reference sequence). The CDR3 here is CSAASGTGGDPLHF. Written as DNA, the CDR3 is TGCAGTGCTGCCTCCGGGACAGGGGGGGATCCCCTCCACTTT.

This clonotype was counted only a few times. The chain is built from TRBV4-1 and TRBJ2-2, with D perhaps being TRBD1 or TRBD2 (5 bases each). Looked up from germline, CDR1 is MGHRA and CDR2 is YSYEKL. V gave up 4 bases and J gave up 5 bases, with 11 bases separating them. This CDR3 contains 14 residues. The CDR3 is CASSLGTETGELFF. The CDR3 bases are TGCGCCAGCAGCCTAGGGACGGAGACCGGGGAGCTGTTTTTT.

V usage is TRBV15 and J usage is TRBJ1-5; TRBD1 aligns across 10 bases. Looked up from germline, CDR1 is LNHNV and CDR2 is YYDKDF (reference sequence). This CDR3 region has 19 residues. J lost 1 base, V lost 5 bases, and 14 bases had no gene match. DNA of the CDR3: TGTGCCACCAGCCGAACCGACAGGGGGCGCTTTTGGAGCAATCAGCCCCAGCATTTT. Protein: CATSRTDRGRFWSNQPQHF.

Concerning this clonotype: A much bigger clone sits one base away, suggesting this may be a read error. The chain employs TRBV7-2 and TRBJ1-2; 8 bases match TRBD1. Per the germline V gene, CDR1 is SGHTA and CDR2 is FQGNSA. This CDR3 is built from 17 residues. The J segment lost 0 bases and the V segment lost 5 bases, leaving 11 bases of the junction unmatched. In DNA form, the CDR3 reads TGTGCCAGCAGCCCACACGTGGACAGGGAAGCTAACTATGGCTACACCTTC. Amino acid sequence: CASSPHVDREANYGYTF.

A note on this clonotype: This clone may be a read error of a much larger clone one base away. The rearrangement joins TRBV20-1 to TRBJ1-6, with a weak D call TRBD1 (5 bases). The length of the CDR3 is 15 residues. Germline V CDR1 and CDR2: DFQATT, SNEGSKA (reference sequence). In nucleotides, the CDR3 is TGCAGTGCTGGAGATCGGGGGGAAAATAATTCACCCCTCCACTTT. Its protein product is CSAGDRGENNSPLHF.